The entry below gives a single T cell receptor beta chain sequence along with its context. Libraries were prepared by immunoSEQ multiplex PCR; TCRdb keeps only in-frame clonotypes and omits some of them. This repertoire shows about 130,000 clones, roughly nine tenths found once; its top ten account for around 2%. V lost 3 bases, J lost 2 bases, and 7 bases lay in between. Germline V CDR1 and CDR2: MNHNY, SVGAGI (reference sequence). This CDR3 has 13 residues. These data are taken from a study of control samples from healthy donors and cancer patients. This TCR derives from a man aged 18 to 30 in good health. What was sequenced was blood. The chain joins TRBV6-6 to TRBJ1-1; D remains unclear. The CDR3 region is CASSYNINTEAFF. The CDR3 DNA reads TGTGCCAGCAGTTATAATATAAACACTGAAGCTTTCTTT.